Below are 2 T cell receptor beta chains sequenced from a single sample in a study of blood T cell repertoires in COVID-19. Assay used: immunoSEQ multiplex PCR; TCRdb lists only in-frame clones, some missing. The sample contains about 140,000 clones, over 60% of which appear only once. Sample: peripheral blood. The receptors shown here come from a man in his fifties or sixties with acute or convalescent COVID-19.

The chain uses TRBV7-2 and TRBJ1-1, with a possible D match to TRBD1 (6 bases). Trimming left V 5 bases short and J 1 base short, with 23 bases between. Germline CDR1 SGHTA, CDR2 FQGNSA. The CDR3 is 18 residues long. CDR3 nucleotide sequence: TGTGCCAGCAGCCCCTCCCGAGGGGGTGTGCAAAAGAACACTGAAGCTTTCTTT. Protein sequence: CASSPSRGGVQKNTEAFF.

The chain has TRBV15 and TRBJ2-7; 8 nucleotides line up with TRBD2. Germline-derived CDR1 and CDR2 are LNHNV and YYDKDF (reference sequence). The CDR3 consists of 15 residues. The V and J ends lost 5 bases and 0 bases, in that order; junction bases with no gene match: 6. CDR3 DNA sequence: TGTGCCACCAGCTCGCCGGGGGGGAGCTCCTACGAGCAGTACTTC. Its translation: CATSSPGGSSYEQYF.